Shown below are 23 T cell receptor beta chains from a single sample sequenced in a study of shared clonotypes between healthy human individuals. Clones were read by immunoSEQ multiplex PCR, and TCRdb kept only the in-frame ones, dropping some. This sample has more than 550,000 clones, with around 90% found just once. Positive CCR7 selection of CD45RO-negative cells yielded the naive CD8 cells, and terminally differentiated effector memory CD45RA+ cells were excluded. Sequencing was carried out using naive CD8+ T cells sorted from blood. These receptors came from a man between 25 and 39 years old in good health.

In its sample, this clone was seen a few times. The rearrangement uses TRBV6-5 and TRBJ2-7; no firm D call. V lost 6 bases and J 6 bases, leaving 15 bases between the germline ends. The CDR3 has 13 residues. CDR1 is MNHEY, CDR2 SVGAGI, per germline. In DNA, the CDR3 is TGTGCCAGCAGCCCCACGCATTATGGCGAGCAGTACTTC. It encodes CASSPTHYGEQYF.

The chain couples TRBV19 to TRBJ1-2; unclear D gene. V lost 6 bases to trimming and J lost 6 bases, with 23 bases between them. There are 16 residues in the CDR3. Germline-derived CDR1 and CDR2 are LNHDA and SQIVND (reference sequence). The CDR3 loop is CASSGTVIGLVDGYTF. The DNA of the CDR3 is TGTGCCAGTAGCGGAACGGTGATAGGGTTGGTAGATGGCTACACCTTC.

V usage is TRBV10-1 and J usage is TRBJ2-1, with 8 nucleotides matching TRBD1. The CDR3 has 13 amino acids. Germline V gene lookup returns CDR1 WNHNN and CDR2 SYGVQD (reference sequence). With V trimmed by 4 bases and J by 5 bases, 1 base remained unmatched. The chain's CDR3 is CASSGTGNNEQFF. CDR3 DNA: TGCGCCAGCAGTGGGACAGGGAACAATGAGCAGTTCTTC.

The rearrangement joins TRBV27 to TRBJ2-1; D tentatively reads TRBD1 or TRBD2 (5 bases each). Between the trimmed V and J ends, which lost 7 bases and 8 bases, there was a span of 12 bases. Germline V gene data show CDR1 as MNHEY and CDR2 as SMNVEV (reference sequence). The CDR3 has 12 residues. The CDR3 reads CASMGLADEQFF. The CDR3 DNA sequence: TGTGCCAGCATGGGGCTAGCAGATGAGCAGTTCTTC.

The rearrangement links TRBV5-1 to TRBJ2-6, with 13 bases that match TRBD2. The J segment lost 5 bases and the V segment lost 3 bases, leaving 5 bases of the junction unmatched. From germline, CDR1 is SGHRS and CDR2 YFSETQ. The CDR3 totals 17 residues. CDR3 in DNA: TGCGCCAGCAGCTGGGGGACTAGCGGGACACGGGCCAACGTCCTGACTTTC. Encoded protein: CASSWGTSGTRANVLTF. The full variable domain, rest sourced from reference TRBV5-1 and TRBJ2-6, is KAGVTQTPRYLIKTRGQQVTLSCSPISGHRSVSWYQQTPGQGLQFLFEYFSETQRNKGNFPGRFSGRQFSNSRSEMNVSTLELGDSALYLCASSWGTSGTRANVLTFGAGSRLTVL.

This clone showed up just once. The V call is TRBV29-1, the J call TRBJ2-7, with a tentative D call TRBD2 (6 bases). The CDR3 consists of 15 residues. Trimming took 3 bases from V and 3 from J, leaving 18 bases between them. The germline V gene has CDR1 SQVTM and CDR2 ANQGSEA. As DNA, the CDR3 is TGCAGCGTTGAGGGGGTAGGCAGGGAGGACTACGAGCAGTACTTC. Translated: CSVEGVGREDYEQYF.

The chain links TRBV7-9 to TRBJ2-7; a possible D gene is TRBD2 (5 bases). CDR3 length: 13 amino acids. Germline V gene data show CDR1 as SEHNR and CDR2 as FQNEAQ (reference sequence). V gave up 1 base and J gave up 4 bases, with 8 bases separating them. CDR3 amino acids: CASSLGPGYEQYF. CDR3 sequence (DNA): TGTGCCAGCAGCTTAGGTCCGGGGTACGAGCAGTACTTC.

This chain joins TRBV4-1 and TRBJ2-5; tentatively, D is TRBD2 (6 bases). Near its end, the DNA agrees better with TRBJ2-7, so the J call may be wrong. The germline CDR1 and CDR2 sequences are MGHRA and YSYEKL. The CDR3 is 13 residues long. The CDR3 loop reads CASSQVWGDEQYF. The CDR3 DNA sequence: TGCGCCAGCAGCCAAGTTTGGGGGGACGAGCAGTACTTC.

The V call is TRBV29-1, the J call TRBJ2-1, with 11 bases fitting TRBD2. Germline assignment: CDR1 SQVTM and CDR2 ANQGSEA. This CDR3 has 18 amino acids. After removal of 3 bases from V and 11 bases from J, the junction contained 21 bases not matched to a gene. The CDR3 is CSVDKGLAAEGPRRQQFF. The CDR3 DNA follows: TGCAGCGTTGATAAGGGACTAGCGGCAGAAGGACCACGAAGGCAGCAGTTCTTC.

The chain combines TRBV25-1 with TRBJ2-1; D is perhaps TRBD1 (6 bases). Germline V gives CDR1 MGHDK, CDR2 SYGVNS. With 5 bases removed from V and 3 bases from J, the gap between germline ends came to 8 bases. The CDR3 runs 13 residues. This chain's CDR3 is CASSQQGYNEQFF. CDR3 nucleotides: TGTGCCAGCAGTCAACAGGGCTACAATGAGCAGTTCTTC.

V usage is TRBV13 and J usage is TRBJ1-1, with D hard to call. The V gene's germline CDR1 is PRHDT and CDR2 FYEKMQ (reference sequence). The CDR3 has 13 residues. V lost 8 bases to trimming and J lost 5 bases, with 15 bases between them. CDR3 residues: CASRTLEETEAFF. In DNA form, the CDR3 reads TGTGCCAGCCGCACTTTAGAGGAGACTGAAGCTTTCTTT.

The chain joins TRBV5-5 to TRBJ1-1; possibly TRBD1 for D (5 bases). This CDR3 comprises 14 residues. Germline CDR1 and CDR2: SGHKS and YYEKEE (reference sequence). Trimming removed 2 bases at V and 6 bases at J, with 14 bases between. CDR3 loop: CASSLRPGGSEAFF. The CDR3 DNA is TGTGCCAGCAGCTTAAGGCCCGGGGGATCTGAAGCTTTCTTT.

The chain employs TRBV5-3 and TRBJ2-2; 9 bases map to TRBD1. TRBV5-3 is placed among ORFs of uncertain function. The CDR3 runs to 14 residues. V trimming: 4 bases; J trimming: 5 bases; junction bases outside the gene matches: 3. The CDR3 DNA sequence: TGTGCCAGAAGCACCGGACAGGGGACCGGGGAGCTGTTTTTT. This translates into CARSTGQGTGELFF.

This sequence joins TRBV5-4 and TRBJ2-1; TRBD2 matches at 8 bases. Per the germline V gene, CDR1 is SGHNT and CDR2 is YYREEE (reference sequence). J gave up 0 bases and V 4 bases, and 6 bases lay outside the gene matches. This CDR3 contains 16 residues. Here the CDR3 reads CASSPRSGSSYNEQFF. In DNA, the CDR3 is TGTGCCAGCAGCCCAAGAAGCGGGAGCTCCTACAATGAGCAGTTCTTC.

The rearrangement uses TRBV7-9 and TRBJ2-5; 9 nucleotides match TRBD1. Germline V gene lookup returns CDR1 SEHNR and CDR2 FQNEAQ (reference sequence). Germline trimming cut 8 bases from V and 5 bases from J; bases unmatched to any gene: 12. The CDR3 is made up of 15 amino acids. The CDR3 loop reads CASAYRDREDETQYF. The CDR3 region has the DNA TGTGCCAGCGCCTACCGGGACAGGGAAGATGAGACCCAGTACTTC.

This chain connects TRBV18 to TRBJ2-2; D is uncertain. The V end was cut by 2 bases, the J end by 10 bases, with 8 bases between. CDR1 and CDR2 from the germline V gene are KGHSH and LQKENI. The CDR3 totals 12 residues. CDR3 sequence reads: CASSPTKKELFF. DNA of the CDR3: TGTGCCAGCTCACCAACGAAAAAGGAGCTGTTTTTT.

The V and J genes are TRBV7-6 and TRBJ2-7; D ambiguous. Germline V CDR1 and CDR2: SGHVS, FNYEAQ. Deletions cut 5 bases from V and 4 bases from J, with 15 bases between. CDR3 length: 14 residues. The CDR3 DNA sequence: TGTGCCAGCAGCCCGACTGCGGCTGGGTACGAGCAGTACTTC. Protein sequence: CASSPTAAGYEQYF.

V usage is TRBV5-8 and J usage is TRBJ1-1; 7 nucleotides match TRBD1. V gave up 2 bases and J gave up 3 bases; unmatched junction bases: 22. Germline lookup yields CDR1 SGHTS and CDR2 YDEGEE. This CDR3 has 20 residues. The CDR3 loop reads CASSLRQGFGSSGIDTEAFF. Written as DNA, the CDR3 is TGTGCCAGCAGCTTACGACAGGGTTTCGGGAGTTCGGGGATTGACACTGAAGCTTTCTTT.

Of note for this clone: This sample includes further DNA sequences coding for the same CDR3. The V call is TRBV27, the J call TRBJ2-3; 9 bases match TRBD1. V was pared by 7 bases and J by 3 bases, with 8 bases of the junction left unmatched. The CDR3 length is 15 residues. The germline V gene has CDR1 MNHEY and CDR2 SMNVEV (reference sequence). The CDR3 loop is CASKPRDRVTDTQYF. The DNA of the CDR3 is TGTGCCAGCAAGCCCCGGGACAGGGTGACAGATACGCAGTATTTT.

The V gene is TRBV30, the J gene TRBJ2-7, with D possibly TRBD1 on 6 matching bases. This CDR3 is 16 amino acids long. From germline, CDR1 is GTSNPN and CDR2 SVGIG (reference sequence). The V end was cut by 1 base, the J end by 2 bases, with 18 bases between. The CDR3 reads CAWSGLEGHQTYEQYF. The DNA of the CDR3 is TGTGCCTGGAGTGGCCTAGAGGGACACCAGACCTACGAGCAGTACTTC.

V usage is TRBV10-3 and J usage is TRBJ2-1, with 11 positions matching TRBD2. CDR3 length: 15 amino acids. Germline lookup yields CDR1 ENHRY and CDR2 SYGVKD. Trimming at V came to 6 bases and at J to 8 bases, leaving 9 bases not matched to a gene. The CDR3 region is CAISPLAGASDEQFF. Here the CDR3 DNA reads TGTGCCATCAGCCCACTAGCGGGAGCCAGTGATGAGCAGTTCTTC.

A single count supports this clone. The chain uses TRBV2 and TRBJ1-1; the match to TRBD1 covers 7 bases. With V trimmed by 3 bases and J by 5 bases, 6 bases remained unmatched. This CDR3 contains 14 residues. Per germline, CDR1 SNHLY and CDR2 FYNNEI. The CDR3 nucleotides read TGTGCCAGCAGTGACAGGGGGGTAAGGACTGAAGCTTTCTTT. Translating it yields CASSDRGVRTEAFF.

This clone occurred once. The V and J genes are TRBV7-3 and TRBJ2-1, with a weak D call TRBD2 (6 bases). V dropped 1 base and J dropped 10 bases, with 11 bases sitting between them. Germline loops: CDR1 SGHTA, CDR2 FQGTGA. The CDR3 consists of 13 residues. In DNA, the CDR3 is TGTGCCAGCAGCTTAAGGGGGGTACAAGAGCAGTTCTTC. Translating it yields CASSLRGVQEQFF.